This T cell receptor (beta chain) was identified in a study of T cells in Graves' hyperthyroidism and ophthalmopathy. Study-level results: Most clonotypes that expanded in the thyroid above 0.001 also showed up in blood. Ophthalmopathy stood apart from stable hyperthyroidism in a 13 V-J model.

This clonotype has ten or more counts. Its matching antigen is unknown. Uncontrolled infection, other autoimmune disease, pregnancy and lactation each barred patients from inclusion. Extraction of PBMCs used around 9.6 ml of fresh peripheral blood. CDR3 length: 14 residues. Germline trimming cut 6 bases from V and 5 bases from J; bases unmatched to any gene: 5. Amplified TCR beta CDR3 regions came from RNA transcripts. First-round RT-PCR targeting the TCR CDR3 was performed with the HTBI primer set. TCRdb fed the multiplex PCR reads into MiXCR, producing one record per CDR3 protein. The sample shows about 600,000 distinct CDR3 sequences, about 14% of them seen only once.

The sequencing sample was made of blood. This receptor was identified in a woman in her forties or fifties with Graves' ophthalmopathy. The chain uses TRBV12-3 or TRBV12-4 and TRBJ2-2; 8 bases are shared with TRBD1. CDR3 amino acids: CASRRTGWTGELFF. The CDR3 DNA reads as TGTGCCAGCAGGAGGACAGGGTGGACCGGGGAGCTGTTTTTT.